These 9 T cell receptor beta chains share one sample of origin, sequenced in a study of T cell responses to AZD1222 COVID-19 vaccine. Here immunoSEQ multiplex PCR was the method, and the copy in TCRdb shows in-frame clones only, minus some. In the table there are roughly 150,000 clones, 80% to 95% of which are singletons. The sample consisted of peripheral blood, taken 28 days after the second AZD1222 dose. These receptors all come from an adult who received the AZD1222 COVID-19 vaccine.

This sequence joins TRBV27 and TRBJ1-5, with a possible D match to TRBD1 (6 bases). The CDR3 totals 16 residues. Germline CDR1 and CDR2: MNHEY and SMNVEV (reference sequence). V was pared by 1 base and J by 6 bases, with 16 bases between. CDR3 sequence (DNA): TGTGCCAGCAGTTTATTTCACAGGGATTTGAGTCAGCCCCAGCATTTT. Translation: CASSLFHRDLSQPQHF.

The chain links TRBV4-2 to TRBJ2-2; D remains ambiguous. CDR1 and CDR2 (germline): LGHNA, YNFKEQ. CDR3 length equals 12 residues. V lost 4 bases and J lost 6, with 6 bases in between. In nucleotides, the CDR3 is TGTGCCAGCAGCCCCGTAGCCGGGGAGCTGTTTTTT. Amino acids: CASSPVAGELFF.

This clone was observed once. Mismatch with germline at one junction end may stem from a read error. V usage is TRBV19 and J usage is TRBJ1-2, with 8 bases lining up with TRBD1. Per germline, CDR1 LNHDA and CDR2 SQIVND (reference sequence). The CDR3 runs 12 residues. CDR3 bases: TGTGCCAGTAGTATTGAAAACGGACAGGGCTTCTTC. Its translation is CASSIENGQGFF.

The chain carries TRBV28 and TRBJ1-1, with D unclear. Trimming left V 1 base short and J 6 bases short, with 12 bases between. CDR3 length: 14 residues. Germline V gives CDR1 MDHEN, CDR2 SYDVKM. This CDR3 is CASSLFGPDAEAFF. Written as DNA, the CDR3 is TGTGCCAGCAGTTTATTCGGGCCTGACGCTGAAGCTTTCTTT.

The V and J genes are TRBV27 and TRBJ2-7, with TRBD1 matching 11 bases. Per the germline V gene, CDR1 is MNHEY and CDR2 is SMNVEV (reference sequence). The CDR3 totals 15 residues. The V segment lost 3 bases and the J segment 6 bases; nucleotides outside the gene matches: 7. The CDR3 coding sequence is TGTGCCAGCAGTTTGCGCCCGGACAGGGGGCTCGAGCAGTACTTC. It yields the protein CASSLRPDRGLEQYF.

This clone was detected once. The chain couples TRBV7-3 to TRBJ2-5; no clear D gene. The V end was cut by 6 bases, the J end by 3 bases, with 11 bases between. The CDR3 totals 13 residues. Germline values: CDR1 SGHTA, CDR2 FQGTGA. The CDR3 spells CASSSRPKETQYF. The CDR3 coding sequence is TGTGCCAGCAGTTCGAGACCCAAAGAGACCCAGTACTTC.

This chain uses TRBV14 with TRBJ2-5; D tentatively fits TRBD1 or TRBD2 (6 bases each). The length of the CDR3 is 16 residues. Trimming took 1 base from V and 1 from J, leaving 13 bases between them. Per the germline V gene, CDR1 is SGHDN and CDR2 is FVKESK. The CDR3 loop is CASSQVRGASQETQYF. The CDR3 DNA follows: TGTGCCAGCAGCCAAGTGAGGGGGGCCTCCCAAGAGACCCAGTACTTC.

V is TRBV11-2 and J is TRBJ1-1; D not certain. CDR3 length: 15 residues. V gave up 5 bases and J gave up 0 bases, with 13 bases separating them. Germline V gene sequence: CDR1 SGHAT, CDR2 FQNNGV. CDR3 bases: TGTGCCAGCAGCCCCATTCGAGGATTGAACACTGAAGCTTTCTTT. Translated, it gives CASSPIRGLNTEAFF.

This clone was counted a single time. The V call is TRBV5-1, the J call TRBJ2-2; D not certain. CDR3 length: 14 residues. Germline V CDR1 and CDR2: SGHRS, YFSETQ. V shed 2 bases and J shed 7 bases, with 12 bases lying between them. The CDR3 nucleotides are TGCGCCAGCAGCTTCACGGGCCCGAGCGGGGAGCTGTTTTTT. Its translation: CASSFTGPSGELFF. The full variable domain, completed using reference TRBV5-1 and TRBJ2-2, is KAGVTQTPRYLIKTRGQQVTLSCSPISGHRSVSWYQQTPGQGLQFLFEYFSETQRNKGNFPGRFSGRQFSNSRSEMNVSTLELGDSALYLCASSFTGPSGELFFGEGSRLTVL.